The subject of this entry is one T cell receptor (beta chain). Its antigen is currently unknown. The data were obtained in a study of T cell repertoires in cytomegalovirus infection. Each CDR3 protein gets one entry after TCRdb re-called the reads with MiXCR. The sample has hundreds of thousands of distinct CDR3 sequences, roughly a third seen once. Study conclusions and caveats: In two of eight donors, the top clonotype was HLA-C-restricted CMV-specific.

This receptor was taken from a human donor in good health (CMV status not recorded). Some clones in this sample may be carry-over from other donors' samples. The starting material was cultured PBMCs, obtained from culture after CMV antigen stimulation.

The CDR3: CASRQIGGGPGGNEQFF. The DNA for the CDR3 is TGTGCCAGCAGACAAATCGGGGGAGGGCCGGGTGGAAATGAGCAGTTCTTC. The chain is built from TRBV27 and TRBJ2-1, with 7 bases that match TRBD2. Germline V gene sequence: CDR1 MNHEY, CDR2 SMNVEV (reference sequence). CDR3 length: 17 amino acids. V trimming: 6 bases; J trimming: 7 bases; junction bases outside the gene matches: 18.